These 32 T cell receptor beta chains share one sample of origin, sequenced in a study of blood T cell repertoires in COVID-19. Sequencing used immunoSEQ multiplex PCR; TCRdb keeps in-frame clones, though not all of them. The sample includes more than 250,000 clones, around 87% seen only once; the top ten take about 1.7%. Sequenced sample: PBMCs or T cells enriched from blood (not recorded which). The source of these receptors is a woman between 18 and 29 years old with acute COVID-19.

V usage is TRBV21-1 and J usage is TRBJ1-2. TRBV21-1 is an annotated pseudogene. This CDR3 region has 17 residues. The chain's CDR3 is CASSKARGEQLLYGYTF. The CDR3 DNA follows: TGTGCCAGCAGCAAAGCGCGGGGGGAACAGTTACTCTATGGCTACACCTTC.

This clone was seen a handful of times. The rearrangement joins TRBV2 to TRBJ1-2; 7 nucleotides match TRBD1. Losses at the gene ends were 5 bases for V and 7 bases for J; bases not matched to a gene: 10. The CDR3 consists of 14 residues. CDR1 SNHLY and CDR2 FYNNEI come from the germline V gene. The CDR3, as DNA: TGTGCCAGCAGTACGACAGGGCCGCTGGGTGGCTACACCTTC. Its protein product is CASSTTGPLGGYTF.

The count of this clone is one. V usage is TRBV5-8 and J usage is TRBJ1-5; TRBD1 matches at 11 bases. The germline gives CDR1 SGHTS, CDR2 YDEGEE. The V and J ends lost 2 bases and 0 bases, in that order; junction bases with no gene match: 4. The length of the CDR3 is 17 residues. The CDR3 DNA is TGTGCCAGCAGCTTCGGGACAGGGGGGAATAGCAATCAGCCCCAGCATTTT. Its protein is CASSFGTGGNSNQPQHF.

J is TRBJ1-2 and V is TRBV29-1, with D perhaps matching TRBD1 (5 bases). V was pared by 4 bases and J by 8 bases, with 17 bases between. Germline CDR1 reads SQVTM; CDR2 reads ANQGSEA. This CDR3 region has 13 residues. The chain's CDR3 is CSVVDPDIEGYTF. The CDR3 DNA is TGCAGCGTTGTTGATCCGGACATTGAGGGCTACACCTTC.

The V gene is TRBV7-9, the J gene TRBJ1-1, with D perhaps matching TRBD1 (5 bases). Germline CDR1 is SEHNR and CDR2 is FQNEAQ (reference sequence). V was shortened by 5 bases and J by 6 bases, with 16 bases between the two germline ends. This CDR3 comprises 14 residues. The CDR3 is CASSHHGASAEAFF. In DNA, the CDR3 is TGTGCCAGCAGCCATCACGGGGCTAGCGCTGAAGCTTTCTTT.

This sequence joins TRBV28 and TRBJ1-5, with D maybe TRBD1 (6 bases). Trimming cost V 10 bases and J 3 bases, with 10 bases left between them. Germline CDR1 MDHEN, CDR2 SYDVKM. This CDR3 contains 12 residues. Here the CDR3 DNA reads TGTGCCACAACAGGGACCAATCAGCCCCAGCATTTT. Translated: CATTGTNQPQHF.

This clone has at least ten counts. The chain couples TRBV29-1 to TRBJ2-5; D uncertain. V gave up 5 bases and J gave up 0 bases, with 10 bases separating them. Germline loops: CDR1 SQVTM, CDR2 ANQGSEA. The CDR3 spans 13 residues. The CDR3 loop reads CSVSFSDQETQYF. CDR3 nucleotide sequence: TGCAGCGTTTCCTTCTCTGACCAAGAGACCCAGTACTTC.

The gene calls are TRBV2 and TRBJ2-5, with D perhaps matching TRBD1 (6 bases). CDR3 length: 15 amino acids. V lost 5 bases, J lost 5 bases, and 18 bases lay in between. The germline gives CDR1 SNHLY, CDR2 FYNNEI. The CDR3 region has the DNA TGTGCCAGCAGTCCAATGGGGGCCGTAATTGAGACCCAGTACTTC. This codes for CASSPMGAVIETQYF.

The V gene is TRBV6-2 or TRBV6-3, the J gene TRBJ1-1; D gene ambiguous. V was trimmed by 2 bases and J by 5 bases, leaving 12 bases between them. CDR1 and CDR2 from the germline V gene are MNHEY and SVGEGT. The CDR3 is made up of 14 amino acids. CDR3 protein: CASSYGQAGTEAFF. The CDR3 nucleotides read TGTGCCAGCAGTTACGGCCAGGCGGGGACTGAAGCTTTCTTT.

This clone occurred a few times. The chain joins TRBV5-1 to TRBJ2-7, with 7 bases matching TRBD1. Per the germline V gene, CDR1 is SGHRS and CDR2 is YFSETQ. Trimming took 0 bases from V and 2 from J; bases not matched to a gene: 11. This CDR3 is built from 17 residues. The CDR3 region is CASSLDPRTGVPYEQYF. CDR3 bases: TGCGCCAGCAGCTTGGACCCTCGAACAGGGGTTCCCTACGAGCAGTACTTC.

The chain links TRBV15 to TRBJ2-5; unclear D gene. The CDR3 spans 14 residues. The V end was cut by 5 bases, the J end by 4 bases, with 14 bases between. Germline V lookup: CDR1 LNHNV, CDR2 YYDKDF (reference sequence). The CDR3 DNA reads TGTGCCACCAGCGGAGCCTTAGCTGTAGAGACCCAGTACTTC. This encodes CATSGALAVETQYF.

The chain employs TRBV24-1 and TRBJ2-1; D call uncertain. The CDR3 loop spans 12 amino acids. The ends were cut back, 5 bases at V and 4 bases at J, with 5 bases in the middle. Germline lookup yields CDR1 KGHDR and CDR2 SFDVKD. The CDR3 nucleotides are TGTGCCACCAGTGGCCAGTACAATGAGCAGTTCTTC. This encodes CATSGQYNEQFF.

The V and J genes are TRBV28 and TRBJ1-1; D may be TRBD1 (5 bases). Trimming pared 8 bases from V and 2 bases from J, leaving 12 bases between. The CDR3 runs to 13 residues. Per germline, CDR1 MDHEN and CDR2 SYDVKM. The CDR3 nucleotides are TGTGCCAGCGGGGCAGAAATAAACACTGAAGCTTTCTTT. It encodes CASGAEINTEAFF.

The V call is TRBV27, the J call TRBJ2-1, with TRBD2 identical over 15 bases. The CDR3 is made up of 18 amino acids. V was clipped by 5 bases and J by 1 base; unmatched bases: 6. CDR1 and CDR2 from the germline V gene are MNHEY and SMNVEV (reference sequence). CDR3 bases: TGTGCCAGCAGTACGGGGACTAGCGGGAGGTCTTCCTACAATGAGCAGTTCTTC. This gives the protein CASSTGTSGRSSYNEQFF.

This clone was picked up a small number of times. The V gene is TRBV28, the J gene TRBJ2-3; 11 bases map to TRBD2. CDR1 is MDHEN, CDR2 SYDVKM, per germline. CDR3 length equals 16 residues. V was pared by 5 bases and J by 7 bases, with 11 bases of the junction left unmatched. CDR3 DNA sequence: TGTGCCAGCAGTCCCAGACTAGCGGGGCTCGTGAATACGCAGTATTTT. It translates to CASSPRLAGLVNTQYF.

This rearrangement joins TRBV18 to TRBJ2-1; perhaps TRBD2 as D (5 bases). Germline-derived CDR1 and CDR2 are KGHSH and LQKENI. Trimming pared 3 bases from V and 4 bases from J, leaving 10 bases between. The CDR3 contains 14 residues. CDR3 bases: TGTGCCAGCTCACCCACTAGTCGATACAATGAGCAGTTCTTC. Residues: CASSPTSRYNEQFF.

The chain has TRBV7-2 and TRBJ2-7, with 12 bases fitting TRBD2. J lost 6 bases, V lost 0 bases, and 12 bases had no gene match. Germline assignment: CDR1 SGHTA and CDR2 FQGNSA. The CDR3 contains 18 residues. The CDR3 loop reads CASSLAVAPSGRDSEQYF. CDR3 nucleotides: TGTGCCAGCAGCTTAGCGGTAGCCCCTAGCGGGAGGGACTCCGAGCAGTACTTC.

This clone was seen only a few times. The V and J genes are TRBV10-3 and TRBJ1-1; no firm D call. V was cut by 4 bases and J by 5 bases, with 17 bases left in between. Germline V gene lookup returns CDR1 ENHRY and CDR2 SYGVKD. This CDR3 comprises 15 residues. CDR3 in amino acids: CAISGLTSKGTEAFF. The DNA for the CDR3 is TGTGCCATCAGTGGACTGACTTCGAAAGGAACTGAAGCTTTCTTT.

V and J are TRBV28 and TRBJ2-1; 13 positions match TRBD2. CDR3 length equals 16 residues. With V trimmed by 5 bases and J by 9 bases, 10 bases remained unmatched. Germline CDR1 reads MDHEN; CDR2 reads SYDVKM. In DNA, the CDR3 is TGTGCCAGCAGTCCGACCGGACTAGCGGGAGTGGCTGAGCAGTTCTTC. This gives the protein CASSPTGLAGVAEQFF.

The CDR3 nucleotides are TGTGCCAGCAGTGCCTTCCGGGACAGGGGCCACACCGGGGAGCTGTTTTTT. This codes for CASSAFRDRGHTGELFF. The chain recombines TRBV27 with TRBJ2-2, with 10 positions matching TRBD1. Per the germline V gene, CDR1 is MNHEY and CDR2 is SMNVEV (reference sequence). The CDR3 consists of 17 residues. With 5 bases clipped from V and 3 bases from J, the junction kept 9 bases outside the gene matches.

The chain couples TRBV28 to TRBJ2-2; the D gene is possibly TRBD1 (6 bases). Germline values: CDR1 MDHEN, CDR2 SYDVKM. The CDR3 covers 15 residues. V lost 8 bases to trimming and J lost 2 bases, with 15 bases between them. The CDR3 loop is CASRYLRGNTGELFF. The CDR3 bases are TGTGCCAGCCGTTATCTCAGGGGAAACACCGGGGAGCTGTTTTTT. The whole variable domain, filled in from reference TRBV28 and TRBJ2-2, reads DVKVTQSSRYLVKRTGEKVFLECVQDMDHENMFWYRQDPGLGLRLIYFSYDVKMKEKGDIPEGYSVSREKKERFSLILESASTNQTSMYLCASRYLRGNTGELFFGEGSRLTVL.

The rearrangement links TRBV7-2 to TRBJ1-3; the D is unclear. Deletions cut 3 bases from V and 0 bases from J, with 12 bases between. Per the germline V gene, CDR1 is SGHTA and CDR2 is FQGNSA. This CDR3 has 16 residues. CDR3 in DNA: TGTGCCAGCAGCTTCGAGGCAGTCAACTCTGGAAACACCATATATTTT. Amino acids: CASSFEAVNSGNTIYF. The full variable domain, in which reference TRBV7-2 and TRBJ1-3 provide the parts outside the CDR3, is GAGVSQSPSNKVTEKGKDVELRCDPISGHTALYWYRQSLGQGLEFLIYFQGNSAPDKSGLPSDRFSAERTGGSVSTLTIQRTQQEDSAVYLCASSFEAVNSGNTIYFGEGSWLTVV.

The rearrangement joins TRBV19 to TRBJ1-1, with D possibly being TRBD1 (6 bases). The CDR3 consists of 13 residues. The germline gives CDR1 LNHDA, CDR2 SQIVND (reference sequence). Trimming removed 7 bases from V and 4 bases from J, with 13 bases in between. In DNA, the CDR3 is TGTGCCAGTACCACAACAGGGAGCACTGAAGCTTTCTTT. It codes for CASTTTGSTEAFF.

This chain connects TRBV5-1 to TRBJ1-1, with TRBD1 matching over 7 bases. Germline values: CDR1 SGHRS, CDR2 YFSETQ. The CDR3 totals 14 residues. Trimming took 4 bases from V and 3 from J; bases not matched to a gene: 6. The CDR3 sequence: CASSPTGLDTEAFF. The CDR3 DNA is TGCGCCAGCAGCCCGACAGGGTTGGACACTGAAGCTTTCTTT. The full variable domain, its missing parts supplied by reference TRBV5-1 and TRBJ1-1, is KAGVTQTPRYLIKTRGQQVTLSCSPISGHRSVSWYQQTPGQGLQFLFEYFSETQRNKGNFPGRFSGRQFSNSRSEMNVSTLELGDSALYLCASSPTGLDTEAFFGQGTRLTVV.

This chain uses TRBV28 with TRBJ2-2; the match to TRBD2 covers 15 bases. This CDR3 comprises 18 residues. The junction had 9 bases not matched to a gene; V was cut back by 2 bases and J by 8 bases. From germline, CDR1 is MDHEN and CDR2 SYDVKM. CDR3 protein: CASSLPTWTSGRDGELFF. The CDR3 DNA reads as TGTGCCAGCAGTTTACCCACCTGGACTAGCGGGAGGGATGGGGAGCTGTTTTTT. Using reference TRBV28 and TRBJ2-2 for the parts outside the CDR3, the full variable domain is DVKVTQSSRYLVKRTGEKVFLECVQDMDHENMFWYRQDPGLGLRLIYFSYDVKMKEKGDIPEGYSVSREKKERFSLILESASTNQTSMYLCASSLPTWTSGRDGELFFGEGSRLTVL.

This chain connects TRBV7-8 to TRBJ1-2, with 9 positions matching TRBD1. The CDR3 has 15 residues. Looked up from germline, CDR1 is SGHVS and CDR2 is FQNEAQ. V lost 1 base, J lost 6 bases, and 6 bases stayed unmatched. As DNA, the CDR3 is TGTGCCAGCAGCTTAGGGACAGGGGAGTTTAATGGCTACACCTTC. This encodes CASSLGTGEFNGYTF.

A single count supports this clone. The genes are TRBV7-2 and TRBJ1-5; D is unresolved. Germline V lookup: CDR1 SGHTA, CDR2 FQGNSA. V was cut by 5 bases and J by 5 bases, with 10 bases left in between. The CDR3 has 13 amino acids. This CDR3 is CASSPSMYQPQHF. CDR3 bases: TGTGCCAGCAGCCCTAGTATGTATCAGCCCCAGCATTTT.

This chain connects TRBV28 to TRBJ1-1, with 9 bases that match TRBD1. CDR3 size: 15 residues. Germline V lookup: CDR1 MDHEN, CDR2 SYDVKM. Losses at the gene ends were 8 bases for V and 3 bases for J; bases not matched to a gene: 10. DNA of the CDR3: TGTGCCAGCGTTACAGGGGGCGACGTGTACACTGAAGCTTTCTTT. Its translation: CASVTGGDVYTEAFF.

The rearrangement joins TRBV4-1 to TRBJ2-1; TRBD1 matches 9 bases. The germline CDR1 and CDR2 sequences are MGHRA and YSYEKL. This CDR3 is built from 15 residues. With V trimmed by 5 bases and J by 2 bases, 4 bases remained unmatched. Written as DNA, the CDR3 is TGCGCCAGCAGCTTGGGACAGGGTGCCTACAATGAGCAGTTCTTC. This gives the protein CASSLGQGAYNEQFF.

Concerning this clone: Other DNA sequences of this sample code for an identical CDR3. The rearrangement links TRBV5-1 to TRBJ2-3, with D unresolved. V lost 0 bases to trimming and J lost 1 base, with 9 bases between them. This CDR3 comprises 15 residues. Looked up from germline, CDR1 is SGHRS and CDR2 is YFSETQ. CDR3 sequence reads: CASSLGGQGTDTQYF. CDR3 DNA sequence: TGCGCCAGCAGCTTGGGTGGGCAGGGCACAGATACGCAGTATTTT.

A single count supports this clone. The chain links TRBV5-4 to TRBJ2-2; D may be TRBD1 (6 bases). The CDR3 is made up of 15 amino acids. The germline V gene encodes CDR1 SGHNT and CDR2 YYREEE (reference sequence). The V end was cut by 4 bases, the J end by 7 bases, with 17 bases between. CDR3 DNA sequence: TGTGCCAGCAGCAAAAAAACAGGGACGGTCGGGGAGCTGTTTTTT. Translation gives CASSKKTGTVGELFF.

The chain employs TRBV18 and TRBJ2-7, with 8 bases identical to TRBD1. The V segment lost 1 base and the J segment 5 bases; nucleotides outside the gene matches: 7. The CDR3 contains 15 residues. Germline CDR1 and CDR2: KGHSH and LQKENI. CDR3 DNA: TGTGCCAGCTCACCACTCCGAGACAGGGGTCACGAGCAGTACTTC. It is translated as CASSPLRDRGHEQYF.